The TCR beta chain under discussion was sequenced for a study of blood T cells in healthy people across ages. Study-wide points: Naive CD4+ cell counts and diversity both ran higher in long-lived than in aged donors.

Using a J-beta primer mix together with a sample-barcoded 5' primer, a second PCR was run for roughly 6 to 12 cycles. TCRdb used MiXCR to reprocess the 5' RACE reads, holding one entry per CDR3 protein. The data hold 1.5 million to 2 million distinct CDR3 sequences, with about 39% observed a single time. Caucasian individuals from Russia who were healthy and aged about 6 to 95 acted as donors. Of note for this clonotype: What it binds is unknown.

This sequence originates from a human donor in good health. Material for sequencing was blood.

The DNA of the CDR3 is TGTGCCACCAGTGATTTGGCTAGCGACGAGACCCAGTACTTC. Its translation: CATSDLASDETQYF. The V gene is TRBV24-1, the J gene TRBJ2-5; possibly TRBD2 for D (6 bases). CDR1 is KGHDR and CDR2 is SFDVKD in the germline V gene. The ends were cut back, 0 bases at V and 5 bases at J, with 9 bases in the middle. This CDR3 has 14 amino acids.